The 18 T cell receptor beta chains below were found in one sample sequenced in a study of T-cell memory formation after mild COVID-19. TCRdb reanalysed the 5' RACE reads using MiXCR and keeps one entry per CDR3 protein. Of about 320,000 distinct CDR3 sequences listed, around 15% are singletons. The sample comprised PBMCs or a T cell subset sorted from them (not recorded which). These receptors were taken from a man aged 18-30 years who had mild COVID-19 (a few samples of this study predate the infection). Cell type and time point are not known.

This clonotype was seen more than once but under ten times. CDR3 in amino acids: CSAPGTGPYYGYTF. The CDR3, as DNA: TGCAGTGCTCCCGGGACAGGGCCCTACTATGGCTACACCTTC. The gene calls are TRBV20-1 and TRBJ1-2; 9 nucleotides line up with TRBD1. Per the germline V gene, CDR1 is DFQATT and CDR2 is SNEGSKA (reference sequence). The V gene end was trimmed by 5 bases and the J gene end by 3 bases; junction bases not matched to a gene: 7. This CDR3 has 14 amino acids.

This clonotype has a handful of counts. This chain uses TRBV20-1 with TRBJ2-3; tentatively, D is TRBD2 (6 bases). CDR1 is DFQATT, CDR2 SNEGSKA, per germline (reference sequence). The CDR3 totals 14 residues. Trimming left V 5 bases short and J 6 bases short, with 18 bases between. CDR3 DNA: TGCAGTGCTCCATTTCTAGCGCAGGGTGATACGCAGTATTTT. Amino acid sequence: CSAPFLAQGDTQYF.

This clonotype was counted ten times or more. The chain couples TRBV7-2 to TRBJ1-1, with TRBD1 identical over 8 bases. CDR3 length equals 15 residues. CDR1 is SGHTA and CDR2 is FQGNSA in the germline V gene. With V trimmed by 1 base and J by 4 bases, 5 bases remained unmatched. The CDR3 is CASSLGQGQITEAFF. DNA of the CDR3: TGTGCCAGCAGCTTAGGACAGGGGCAGATCACTGAAGCTTTCTTT.

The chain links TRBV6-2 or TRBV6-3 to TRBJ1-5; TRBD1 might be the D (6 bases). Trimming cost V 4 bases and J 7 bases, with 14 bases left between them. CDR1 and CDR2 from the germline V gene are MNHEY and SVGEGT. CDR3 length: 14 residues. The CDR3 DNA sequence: TGTGCCAGCAGTTTCCTCAGGGGTGGCCAGCCCCAGCATTTT. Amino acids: CASSFLRGGQPQHF.

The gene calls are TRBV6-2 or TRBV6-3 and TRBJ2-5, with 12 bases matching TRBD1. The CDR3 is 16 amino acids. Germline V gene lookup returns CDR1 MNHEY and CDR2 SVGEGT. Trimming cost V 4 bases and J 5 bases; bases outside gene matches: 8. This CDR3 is CASSSPGQGAWETQYF. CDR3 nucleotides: TGTGCCAGCAGTTCCCCGGGACAGGGGGCTTGGGAGACCCAGTACTTC.

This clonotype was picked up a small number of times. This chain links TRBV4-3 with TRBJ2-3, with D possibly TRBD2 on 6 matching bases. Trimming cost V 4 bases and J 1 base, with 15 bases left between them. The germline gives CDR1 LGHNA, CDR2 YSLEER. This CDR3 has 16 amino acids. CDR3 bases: TGCGCCAGCAGCCTAAGACCGGGGGAAGGCACAGATACGCAGTATTTT. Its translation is CASSLRPGEGTDTQYF.

In nucleotides, the CDR3 is TGCAGCGTTGAAGCTAGCGGATACGAGCAGTACTTC. Its translation: CSVEASGYEQYF. V gene TRBV29-1 combines with J gene TRBJ2-7; 7 nucleotides agree with TRBD2. Germline assignment: CDR1 SQVTM and CDR2 ANQGSEA. V was clipped by 1 base and J by 4 bases; unmatched bases: 1. The CDR3 spans 12 residues.

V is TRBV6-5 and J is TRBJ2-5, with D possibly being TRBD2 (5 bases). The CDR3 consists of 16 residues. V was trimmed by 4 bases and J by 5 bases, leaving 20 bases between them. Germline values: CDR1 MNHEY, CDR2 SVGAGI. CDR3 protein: CASSSRRWGRGETQYF. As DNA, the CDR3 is TGTGCCAGCAGTTCCCGGCGGTGGGGTCGCGGGGAGACCCAGTACTTC.

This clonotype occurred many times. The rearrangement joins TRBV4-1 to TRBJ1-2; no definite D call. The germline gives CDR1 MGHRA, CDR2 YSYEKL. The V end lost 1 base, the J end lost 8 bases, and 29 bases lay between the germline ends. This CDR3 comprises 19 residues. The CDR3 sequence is CASSQVFPLFGNIGAGYTF. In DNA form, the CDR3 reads TGCGCCAGCAGCCAAGTCTTCCCTTTGTTCGGGAATATCGGTGCGGGCTACACCTTC.

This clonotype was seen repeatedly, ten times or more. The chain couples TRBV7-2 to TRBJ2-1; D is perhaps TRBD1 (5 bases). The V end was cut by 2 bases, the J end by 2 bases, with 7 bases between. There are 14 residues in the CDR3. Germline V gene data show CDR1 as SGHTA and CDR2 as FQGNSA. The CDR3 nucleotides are TGTGCCAGCAGCTTATCCAGGGCCTACAATGAGCAGTTCTTC. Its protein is CASSLSRAYNEQFF.

CDR3 in amino acids: CATSDPTGVEAFF. DNA for the CDR3: TGTGCCACCAGTGATCCGACAGGGGTTGAAGCTTTCTTT. The rearrangement joins TRBV24-1 to TRBJ1-1, with 8 bases fitting TRBD1. The germline V gene encodes CDR1 KGHDR and CDR2 SFDVKD. This CDR3 spans 13 amino acids. V was pared by 3 bases and J by 7 bases, with 3 bases of the junction left unmatched.

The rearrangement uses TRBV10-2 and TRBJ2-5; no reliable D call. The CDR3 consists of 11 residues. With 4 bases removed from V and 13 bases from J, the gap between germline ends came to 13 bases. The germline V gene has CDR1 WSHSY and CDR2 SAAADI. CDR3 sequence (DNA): TGCGCCAGCAGTGTTTCCGGGTTTACGTACTTC. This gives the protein CASSVSGFTYF.

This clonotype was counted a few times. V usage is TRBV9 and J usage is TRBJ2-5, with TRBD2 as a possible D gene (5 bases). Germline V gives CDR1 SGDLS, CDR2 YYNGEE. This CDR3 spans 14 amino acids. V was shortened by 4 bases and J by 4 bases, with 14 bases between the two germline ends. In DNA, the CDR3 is TGTGCCAGCAGCCGGGGTTTGGCGCCAGAGACCCAGTACTTC. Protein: CASSRGLAPETQYF.

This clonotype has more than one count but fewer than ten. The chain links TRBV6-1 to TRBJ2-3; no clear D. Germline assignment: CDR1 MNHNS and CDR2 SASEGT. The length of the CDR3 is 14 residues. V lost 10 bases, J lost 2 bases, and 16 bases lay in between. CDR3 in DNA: TGTGCCACCGAGTCCTCCCGCTTCACAGATACGCAGTATTTT. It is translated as CATESSRFTDTQYF.

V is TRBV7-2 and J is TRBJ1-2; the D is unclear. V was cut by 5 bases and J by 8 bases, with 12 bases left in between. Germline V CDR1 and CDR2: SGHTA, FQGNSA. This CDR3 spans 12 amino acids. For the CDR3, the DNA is TGTGCCAGCAGCACCTACGGGAGGGGCTACACCTTC. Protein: CASSTYGRGYTF.

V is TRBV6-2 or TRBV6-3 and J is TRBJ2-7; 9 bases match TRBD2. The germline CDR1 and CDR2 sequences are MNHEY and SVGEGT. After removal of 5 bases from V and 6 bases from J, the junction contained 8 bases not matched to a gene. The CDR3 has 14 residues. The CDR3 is CASSNGLARVEQYF. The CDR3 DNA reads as TGTGCCAGCAGTAATGGACTAGCGCGAGTCGAGCAGTACTTC.

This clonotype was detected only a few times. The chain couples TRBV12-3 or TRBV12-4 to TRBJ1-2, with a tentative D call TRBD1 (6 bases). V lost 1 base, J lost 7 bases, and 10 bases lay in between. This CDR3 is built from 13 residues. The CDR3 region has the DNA TGTGCCAGCAGTTTAGGTCAGGGGTTTGGCTACACCTTC. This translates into CASSLGQGFGYTF.

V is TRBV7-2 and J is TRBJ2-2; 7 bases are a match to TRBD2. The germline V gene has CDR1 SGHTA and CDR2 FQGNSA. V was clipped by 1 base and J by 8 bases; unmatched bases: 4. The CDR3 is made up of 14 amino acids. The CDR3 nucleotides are TGTGCCAGCAGCTTAGAGACTAGCTGGGGGGAGCTGTTTTTT. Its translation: CASSLETSWGELFF.